The present entry profiles one TCR beta chain with its context. CDR3 length: 18 residues. The germline CDR1 and CDR2 sequences are SGHTA and FQGNSA. The ends lost 0 bases at V and 1 base at J; junction bases unmatched: 7. Original data processing: Nucleated cell counts were estimated from reference gene primer amplification. Here immunoSEQ multiplex PCR was the method, and the copy in TCRdb shows in-frame clones only, minus some. V, J and clone size derive from that table, while D and trimming were established from the DNA sequence. The profile shows around 220,000 clones, roughly nine tenths of them singletons. This sample was included in a study of blood T cell repertoires in COVID-19. Study overall: The United States, Italy and Spain supplied acute and convalescent COVID-19 samples. T cells, B-cell-depleted T cells, or PBMCs provided the cDNA or gDNA that served as material.

Sample: peripheral blood. The TCR sequence derives from a woman in her 50s with acute or convalescent COVID-19. V is TRBV7-2 and J is TRBJ1-1; 11 bases align to TRBD1. The CDR3 bases are TGTGCCAGCAGCTTAGCGCCCGGACAGGGGGCTTCGAACACTGAAGCTTTCTTT. This encodes CASSLAPGQGASNTEAFF.